A single sample is the source of the 21 T cell receptor beta chains below, sequenced in a study of blood T cell repertoires in COVID-19. Method: immunoSEQ multiplex PCR; TCRdb's copy keeps in-frame clones and lacks some. The sample records roughly 250,000 clones, around nine tenths being singletons. Sequenced sample: peripheral blood. The origin of the receptors is a man in his forties or fifties who had recovered from COVID-19.

The J gene is TRBJ1-2, the V gene TRBV6-5; no clear D gene. CDR3 size: 14 residues. V was shortened by 5 bases and J by 1 base, with 11 bases between the two germline ends. The germline gives CDR1 MNHEY, CDR2 SVGAGI. CDR3 amino acids: CASSQTGSNYGYTF. CDR3 in DNA: TGTGCCAGCAGTCAAACCGGGAGTAACTATGGCTACACCTTC.

The rearrangement joins TRBV6-6 to TRBJ2-7, with TRBD2 matching 9 bases. The CDR3 covers 16 residues. Germline V gives CDR1 MNHNY, CDR2 SVGAGI (reference sequence). The trim removed 6 bases at V and 2 bases at J, leaving 11 bases unmatched. The CDR3 nucleotides are TGTGCCAGCAGCCCCCGGGGTAGCGGGAGTACCTACGAGCAGTACTTC. This codes for CASSPRGSGSTYEQYF.

This clone has more than one count but fewer than ten. The chain joins TRBV27 to TRBJ2-3, with a possible D match to TRBD2 (5 bases). Germline CDR1 is MNHEY and CDR2 is SMNVEV (reference sequence). This CDR3 spans 14 amino acids. V was shortened by 4 bases and J by 0 bases, with 8 bases between the two germline ends. As DNA, the CDR3 is TGTGCCAGCAGTTCCGGGGTTAGCACAGATACGCAGTATTTT. Protein product: CASSSGVSTDTQYF.

The chain joins TRBV28 to TRBJ2-1, with 10 bases matching TRBD2. Germline V lookup: CDR1 MDHEN, CDR2 SYDVKM. The CDR3 length is 16 residues. The junction had 8 bases not matched to a gene; V was cut back by 6 bases and J by 3 bases. CDR3: CASSPLGTSDYNEQFF. Written as DNA, the CDR3 is TGTGCCAGCAGCCCTCTTGGGACTAGCGACTACAATGAGCAGTTCTTC.

Comment on this clone: Compared with germline, one end of the junction differs, possibly owing to a read error. The V call is TRBV5-6, the J call TRBJ1-1; possible D gene TRBD1, 5 bases. This CDR3 spans 14 amino acids. Germline loops: CDR1 SGHDT, CDR2 YYEEEE. This CDR3 reads CTSSFTGGNTEAFF. The CDR3 nucleotides read TGTACCAGCAGCTTTACAGGCGGGAACACTGAAGCTTTCTTT.

The V and J genes are TRBV19 and TRBJ2-2, with 8 bases aligning to TRBD2. The J segment lost 7 bases and the V segment lost 7 bases, leaving 5 bases of the junction unmatched. The CDR3 sequence is 13 residues long. Germline loops: CDR1 LNHDA, CDR2 SQIVND (reference sequence). For the CDR3, the DNA is TGTGCCAGTATGGGACTAGTAGGCGGGGAGCTGTTTTTT. It is translated as CASMGLVGGELFF.

This chain joins TRBV4-3 and TRBJ2-7; 7 bases align to TRBD2. The V segment lost 0 bases and the J segment 6 bases; nucleotides outside the gene matches: 2. The CDR3 loop spans 13 amino acids. Looked up from germline, CDR1 is LGHNA and CDR2 is YSLEER. The CDR3 DNA is TGCGCCAGCAGCCAAGAGGGAGGGACCGAGCAGTACTTC. Protein product: CASSQEGGTEQYF.

CDR3 DNA sequence: TGCGCCAGCAGCCAAAACTTAGCGGGAGGGTACAATGAGCAGTTCTTC. Protein product: CASSQNLAGGYNEQFF. V and J are TRBV4-1 and TRBJ2-1; TRBD2 agrees at 11 bases. This CDR3 comprises 16 residues. With 2 bases clipped from V and 4 bases from J, the junction kept 4 bases outside the gene matches. CDR1 and CDR2 from the germline V gene are MGHRA and YSYEKL.

The J gene is TRBJ1-6, the V gene TRBV15, with D perhaps matching TRBD1 (6 bases). The CDR3 loop spans 15 amino acids. Germline CDR1 reads LNHNV; CDR2 reads YYDKDF (reference sequence). V lost 0 bases to trimming and J lost 6 bases, with 9 bases between them. This CDR3 is CATSRDGGFNSPLHF. The CDR3 region has the DNA TGTGCCACCAGCAGAGATGGGGGCTTTAATTCACCCCTCCACTTT.

V usage is TRBV5-1 and J usage is TRBJ2-7; TRBD2 is a possible D gene (5 bases). V lost 4 bases to trimming and J lost 5 bases, with 19 bases between them. The germline CDR1 and CDR2 sequences are SGHRS and YFSETQ. CDR3 size: 15 residues. For the CDR3, the DNA is TGCGCCAGCAGCCTGGCCGGAGGTAGATTCGACGAGCAGTACTTC. Translation gives CASSLAGGRFDEQYF. The whole variable domain, remainder taken from reference TRBV5-1 and TRBJ2-7, is KAGVTQTPRYLIKTRGQQVTLSCSPISGHRSVSWYQQTPGQGLQFLFEYFSETQRNKGNFPGRFSGRQFSNSRSEMNVSTLELGDSALYLCASSLAGGRFDEQYFGPGTRLTVT.

This clone was seen a handful of times. V is TRBV5-1 and J is TRBJ2-1; 13 nucleotides align to TRBD2. From germline, CDR1 is SGHRS and CDR2 YFSETQ. V trimming: 4 bases; J trimming: 6 bases; junction bases outside the gene matches: 4. This CDR3 has 15 amino acids. This CDR3 is CASSPRLAGGNEQFF. Here the CDR3 DNA reads TGCGCCAGCAGCCCAAGACTAGCGGGAGGCAATGAGCAGTTCTTC.

Note on this clone: The germline gene is not matched at one end of the junction; a read error may be the cause. The chain carries TRBV7-9 and TRBJ2-7, with TRBD1 matching 8 bases. This CDR3 is 13 amino acids long. Germline V CDR1 and CDR2: SEHNR, FQNEAQ (reference sequence). As DNA, the CDR3 is TGTGCCAGCAGCGTGAACGGACAGGGAAATATGAACTTC. It codes for CASSVNGQGNMNF.

The chain is built from TRBV9 and TRBJ1-1; D is undetermined. Germline CDR1 SGDLS, CDR2 YYNGEE. V was cut by 2 bases and J by 1 base, with 12 bases left in between. The length of the CDR3 is 15 residues. CDR3 sequence: CASSVSLSPNTEAFF. The CDR3 DNA reads TGTGCCAGCAGCGTGAGCCTCTCCCCGAACACTGAAGCTTTCTTT.

V and J are TRBV7-6 and TRBJ2-1; 7 bases are a match to TRBD1. Germline V gene data show CDR1 as SGHVS and CDR2 as FNYEAQ. Unmatched junction bases numbered 9, after V lost 6 bases and J lost 4 bases. CDR3 length: 15 amino acids. CDR3 sequence reads: CASSLGQSFYNEQFF. CDR3 DNA sequence: TGTGCCAGCAGTTTGGGACAGTCCTTTTACAATGAGCAGTTCTTC.

This clone came up a few times. J is TRBJ1-5 and V is TRBV2; 7 bases map to TRBD1. Germline CDR1 SNHLY, CDR2 FYNNEI. The CDR3 runs to 14 residues. The ends lost 4 bases at V and 2 bases at J; junction bases unmatched: 2. The CDR3 coding sequence is TGTGCCAGCAGTGGACAGGGTGGCAATCAGCCCCAGCATTTT. Protein product: CASSGQGGNQPQHF.

The rearrangement joins TRBV11-2 to TRBJ1-6; no clear D. Germline CDR1 is SGHAT and CDR2 is FQNNGV. Trimming left V 1 base short and J 9 bases short, with 13 bases between. This CDR3 comprises 15 residues. CDR3 protein: CASSLGVGIGSPLHF. CDR3 coding DNA: TGTGCCAGCAGCTTAGGCGTGGGCATAGGTTCACCCCTCCACTTT. Filled out from reference TRBV11-2 and TRBJ1-6, the complete variable domain reads EAGVAQSPRYKIIEKRQSVAFWCNPISGHATLYWYQQILGQGPKLLIQFQNNGVVDDSQLPKDRFSAERLKGVDSTLKIQPAKLEDSAVYLCASSLGVGIGSPLHFGNGTRLTVT.

The chain links TRBV7-8 to TRBJ2-1, with D tentatively TRBD2 (5 bases). CDR3 size: 16 residues. Trimming took off 1 base at V and 8 bases at J, with 18 bases between the two ends. Germline V lookup: CDR1 SGHVS, CDR2 FQNEAQ. CDR3 DNA: TGTGCCAGCAGCTTAGGAGCGGCCACAGCGTCGGATGAGCAGTTCTTC. It codes for CASSLGAATASDEQFF.

This clone showed up just a few times. The gene calls are TRBV6-2 or TRBV6-3 and TRBJ2-2, with D possibly TRBD2 on 5 matching bases. Germline CDR1 reads MNHEY; CDR2 reads SVGEGT. The V end was cut by 4 bases, the J end by 2 bases, with 17 bases between. This CDR3 has 17 residues. CDR3 in amino acids: CASSSSRRAFNTGELFF. The CDR3 DNA reads as TGTGCCAGCAGTTCTTCTAGGCGGGCCTTTAACACCGGGGAGCTGTTTTTT.

This clone appeared a single time. The CDR3 reads CASSGPGDTQYF. CDR3 nucleotide sequence: TGTGCCAGCAGCGGCCCGGGAGATACGCAGTATTTT. The gene calls are TRBV11-3 and TRBJ2-3; D not resolved. CDR1 is SGHNT and CDR2 is YENEEA in the germline V gene. The V end was cut by 5 bases, the J end by 5 bases, with 8 bases between. The CDR3 sequence is 12 residues long.

The chain employs TRBV6-5 and TRBJ2-5; tentative D call: TRBD1 (5 bases). Trimming pared 6 bases from V and 1 base from J, leaving 12 bases between. The CDR3 covers 14 residues. Germline CDR1 MNHEY, CDR2 SVGAGI. The CDR3 DNA follows: TGTGCCAGCAGACAACAGGAGATCCAAGAGACCCAGTACTTC. Protein: CASRQQEIQETQYF.

CDR3 nucleotide sequence: TGTGCCACCAGCGTTCTGCGGGGTACTTACAATGAGCAGTTCTTC. Translated: CATSVLRGTYNEQFF. The chain uses TRBV15 and TRBJ2-1; D is possibly TRBD2 (6 bases). V was trimmed by 5 bases and J by 4 bases, leaving 15 bases between them. The CDR3 sequence is 15 residues long. Germline V gene sequence: CDR1 LNHNV, CDR2 YYDKDF (reference sequence).